The next 30 T cell receptor beta chains were all read from a single sample in a study of cytomegalovirus exposure and HLA in healthy donors. Profiling relied on immunoSEQ multiplex PCR, and the TCRdb table lists in-frame clones only, not all of them. The repertoire consists of roughly 200,000 clones, with around 86% occurring once and the leading ten covering approximately 7.7%. Source material: PBMCs. The receptors stem from a man younger than 40 in good health and CMV-seropositive.

The rearrangement uses TRBV19 and TRBJ2-7; perhaps TRBD2 as D (6 bases). This CDR3 is built from 11 residues. V was cut by 10 bases and J by 4 bases, with 11 bases left in between. Germline V gene data show CDR1 as LNHDA and CDR2 as SQIVND (reference sequence). The CDR3 protein is CATGTGYEQYF. The CDR3 DNA reads as TGTGCCACTGGGACTGGATACGAGCAGTACTTC.

The chain combines TRBV9 with TRBJ2-5, with D possibly being TRBD1 or TRBD2 (6 bases each). Germline values: CDR1 SGDLS, CDR2 YYNGEE. The V and J ends lost 3 bases and 2 bases respectively, with 23 bases between them. The CDR3 sequence is 18 residues long. This CDR3 is CASSDHIGPRGRQETQYF. Here the CDR3 DNA reads TGTGCCAGCAGCGATCACATTGGGCCCCGGGGGCGACAAGAGACCCAGTACTTC.

V gene TRBV4-3 combines with J gene TRBJ1-1; no definite D call. The germline CDR1 and CDR2 sequences are LGHNA and YSLEER. Trimming removed 0 bases from V and 3 bases from J, with 5 bases in between. This CDR3 spans 13 amino acids. DNA of the CDR3: TGCGCCAGCAGCCAAGAACACTACACTGAAGCTTTCTTT. Amino acid sequence: CASSQEHYTEAFF.

V usage is TRBV27 and J usage is TRBJ2-7; D ambiguous. Germline CDR1 and CDR2: MNHEY and SMNVEV (reference sequence). Trimming took 3 bases from V and 4 from J, leaving 10 bases between them. This CDR3 has 13 residues. In DNA, the CDR3 is TGTGCCAGCAGTTTTAGGCAGGCTTACGAGCAGTACTTC. The encoded protein is CASSFRQAYEQYF.

This clone was counted a few times. The chain couples TRBV19 to TRBJ1-1, with unresolved D. Germline CDR1 is LNHDA and CDR2 is SQIVND (reference sequence). V lost 6 bases and J lost 6, with 11 bases in between. CDR3 size: 12 residues. Here the CDR3 reads CASRMEGSEAFF. CDR3 sequence (DNA): TGTGCCAGTAGGATGGAGGGTTCTGAAGCTTTCTTT.

The chain couples TRBV11-3 to TRBJ2-7; TRBD2 matches at 9 bases. The J segment lost 2 bases and the V segment lost 5 bases, leaving 10 bases of the junction unmatched. The length of the CDR3 is 16 residues. Per germline, CDR1 SGHNT and CDR2 YENEEA. The CDR3, as DNA: TGTGCCAGCAGCAATAGCGACAGCGGGGGGCCCTACGAGCAGTACTTC. It encodes CASSNSDSGGPYEQYF.

J is TRBJ2-2 and V is TRBV9; weak D call: TRBD2 (5 bases). V was cut by 4 bases and J by 4 bases, with 14 bases left in between. In germline, CDR1 is SGDLS, CDR2 YYNGEE. The CDR3 contains 15 residues. CDR3 DNA: TGTGCCAGCAGCTCCCGGACTCCGGCCACCGGGGAGCTGTTTTTT. Protein product: CASSSRTPATGELFF.

The chain combines TRBV27 with TRBJ1-5; 7 bases match TRBD1. CDR3 length: 14 residues. Germline V gene data show CDR1 as MNHEY and CDR2 as SMNVEV (reference sequence). The V and J ends lost 7 bases and 2 bases, in that order; junction bases with no gene match: 5. The CDR3 protein is CASKAGGGNQPQHF. The DNA for the CDR3 is TGTGCCAGCAAGGCAGGGGGAGGCAATCAGCCCCAGCATTTT.

The rearrangement joins TRBV11-3 to TRBJ1-1; D gene ambiguous. The CDR3 spans 12 residues. Germline values: CDR1 SGHNT, CDR2 YENEEA. Deletions cut 5 bases from V and 5 bases from J, with 9 bases between. CDR3 nucleotides: TGTGCCAGCAGCCCCTCTCGAACTGAAGCTTTCTTT. Translation gives CASSPSRTEAFF.

The chain combines TRBV4-3 with TRBJ1-6; a possible D gene is TRBD1 (5 bases). V dropped 0 bases and J dropped 7 bases, with 10 bases sitting between them. Germline V gene sequence: CDR1 LGHNA, CDR2 YSLEER. The CDR3 extends over 15 amino acids. CDR3 sequence (DNA): TGCGCCAGCAGCCAAGATAGCGGGGGGAATTCACCCCTCCACTTT. As protein: CASSQDSGGNSPLHF.

The chain recombines TRBV30 with TRBJ2-1; 9 bases align to TRBD1. The CDR3 covers 12 residues. The trim removed 0 bases at V and 15 bases at J, leaving 6 bases unmatched. CDR1 and CDR2 (germline): GTSNPN, SVGIG (reference sequence). CDR3 DNA: TGTGCCTGGAGTGTAACAGGGGGCTTTTGGTTCTTC. Its protein product is CAWSVTGGFWFF.

The rearrangement uses TRBV30 and TRBJ1-5; tentatively, D is TRBD1 (6 bases). CDR3 size: 13 residues. Germline CDR1 GTSNPN, CDR2 SVGIG (reference sequence). Trimming pared 4 bases from V and 3 bases from J, leaving 10 bases between. The CDR3 bases are TGTGCCTGGAACCGGGACAACAATCAGCCCCAGCATTTT. It codes for CAWNRDNNQPQHF.

The gene calls are TRBV7-9 and TRBJ2-7; 8 bases are shared with TRBD1. CDR1 is SEHNR and CDR2 is FQNEAQ in the germline V gene (reference sequence). Losses at the gene ends were 3 bases for V and 4 bases for J; bases not matched to a gene: 11. This CDR3 comprises 16 residues. The CDR3 DNA follows: TGTGCCAGCAGCTTTAGCGACAGGGGTACGGGATACGAGCAGTACTTC. Translated, it gives CASSFSDRGTGYEQYF. The full variable domain, completed using reference TRBV7-9 and TRBJ2-7, is DTGVSQNPRHKITKRGQNVTFRCDPISEHNRLYWYRQTLGQGPEFLTYFQNEAQLEKSRLLSDRFSAERPKGSFSTLEIQRTEQGDSAMYLCASSFSDRGTGYEQYFGPGTRLTVT.

V and J are TRBV5-4 and TRBJ2-5, with TRBD2 matching 8 bases. J was trimmed by 3 bases and V by 3 bases; bases with no gene match: 10. The CDR3 runs to 16 residues. The germline CDR1 and CDR2 sequences are SGHNT and YYREEE (reference sequence). The CDR3 sequence is CASSSFLAGGEETQYF. The CDR3 DNA sequence: TGTGCCAGCAGCTCCTTTCTAGCGGGCGGGGAAGAGACCCAGTACTTC.

CDR3 DNA: TGTGCCAGCAGCTCTTCGACAGGTCTCTATGGCTACACCTTC. It yields the protein CASSSSTGLYGYTF. The chain combines TRBV7-9 with TRBJ1-2; the D gene is possibly TRBD1 (6 bases). With 4 bases removed from V and 4 bases from J, the gap between germline ends came to 13 bases. This CDR3 is built from 14 residues. The germline V gene encodes CDR1 SEHNR and CDR2 FQNEAQ (reference sequence).

This clone was recorded once. The chain links TRBV6-1 to TRBJ1-1; D gene ambiguous. This CDR3 comprises 11 residues. CDR1 and CDR2 from the germline V gene are MNHNS and SASEGT. This CDR3 reads CATSAVTEAFF. The DNA for the CDR3 is TGTGCTACTTCGGCGGTCACTGAAGCTTTCTTT.

The chain carries TRBV6-6 and TRBJ2-5, with D possibly matching TRBD2 (5 bases). The length of the CDR3 is 13 residues. Per the germline V gene, CDR1 is MNHNY and CDR2 is SVGAGI (reference sequence). The V gene lost 8 bases and the J gene lost 5 bases, with 15 bases spanning the gap. In DNA form, the CDR3 reads TGTGCCAGCCGCCTGTCCGGAGGTGAGACCCAGTACTTC. It is translated as CASRLSGGETQYF.

This chain connects TRBV7-9 to TRBJ2-5; 8 bases map to TRBD2. From germline, CDR1 is SEHNR and CDR2 FQNEAQ (reference sequence). The CDR3 spans 13 residues. V dropped 3 bases and J dropped 5; count of bases not matched to a gene: 2. CDR3 region: CASSFWTSETQYF. As DNA, the CDR3 is TGTGCCAGCAGCTTTTGGACTAGCGAGACCCAGTACTTC. Supplemented by reference TRBV7-9 and TRBJ2-5, the full variable domain reads DTGVSQNPRHKITKRGQNVTFRCDPISEHNRLYWYRQTLGQGPEFLTYFQNEAQLEKSRLLSDRFSAERPKGSFSTLEIQRTEQGDSAMYLCASSFWTSETQYFGPGTRLLVL.

CDR3 amino acids: CASSVALGPSYEQYF. The CDR3, as DNA: TGTGCCAGCAGCGTAGCACTAGGTCCTTCCTACGAGCAGTACTTC. The chain links TRBV9 to TRBJ2-7, with D possibly being TRBD2 (5 bases). This CDR3 contains 15 residues. The germline V and J ends were trimmed by 0 bases and 1 base, with 11 bases remaining between them. The germline V gene encodes CDR1 SGDLS and CDR2 YYNGEE.

The rearrangement links TRBV2 to TRBJ2-2; perhaps TRBD2 as D (6 bases). Germline lookup yields CDR1 SNHLY and CDR2 FYNNEI. V was shortened by 7 bases and J by 5 bases, with 11 bases between the two germline ends. This CDR3 has 13 amino acids. The CDR3 here is CASTGSETGELFF. The DNA for the CDR3 is TGTGCCAGCACCGGGAGCGAAACCGGGGAGCTGTTTTTT. Drawing the rest from reference TRBV2 and TRBJ2-2, the complete variable domain is EPEVTQTPSHQVTQMGQEVILRCVPISNHLYFYWYRQILGQKVEFLVSFYNNEISEKSEIFDDQFSVERPDGSNFTLKIRSTKLEDSAMYFCASTGSETGELFFGEGSRLTVL.

The chain links TRBV7-6 to TRBJ2-3, with TRBD2 as a possible D gene (5 bases). Germline V gene lookup returns CDR1 SGHVS and CDR2 FNYEAQ. Trimming left V 4 bases short and J 5 bases short, with 13 bases between. The CDR3 extends over 14 amino acids. The CDR3 loop reads CASSYAARGDTQYF. In nucleotides, the CDR3 is TGTGCCAGCAGCTACGCAGCCCGGGGAGATACGCAGTATTTT.

The V gene is TRBV11-2, the J gene TRBJ2-4, with D unresolved. The V gene's germline CDR1 is SGHAT and CDR2 FQNNGV. The CDR3 is 14 residues long. Trimming pared 5 bases from V and 8 bases from J, leaving 16 bases between. The CDR3 DNA follows: TGTGCCAGCAGCACGAATAAAGGGCCAGACATTCAGTACTTC. Translating gives CASSTNKGPDIQYF.

V and J are TRBV5-6 and TRBJ2-1; no definite D call. CDR1 is SGHDT and CDR2 is YYEEEE in the germline V gene. Between the trimmed V and J ends, which lost 0 bases and 0 bases, there was a span of 7 bases. This CDR3 has 15 amino acids. The DNA of the CDR3 is TGTGCCAGCAGCTTGGGTAGTAACTCCTACAATGAGCAGTTCTTC. Its protein product is CASSLGSNSYNEQFF. Full variable domain (outside the CDR3, taken from reference TRBV5-6 and TRBJ2-1): DAGVTQSPTHLIKTRGQQVTLRCSPKSGHDTVSWYQQALGQGPQFIFQYYEEEERQRGNFPDRFSGHQFPNYSSELNVNALLLGDSALYLCASSLGSNSYNEQFFGPGTRLTVL.

The chain combines TRBV28 with TRBJ2-7, with TRBD2 matching 9 bases. CDR3 length: 15 residues. The V gene's germline CDR1 is MDHEN and CDR2 SYDVKM. V lost 5 bases, J lost 6 bases, and 11 bases stayed unmatched. Written as DNA, the CDR3 is TGTGCCAGCAGTGGACGGACTAGCGATTCGGCCGAGCAGTACTTC. It is translated as CASSGRTSDSAEQYF.

The chain uses TRBV27 and TRBJ2-2; TRBD2 is a possible D gene (6 bases). Trimming left V 3 bases short and J 3 bases short, with 11 bases between. Germline V gene data show CDR1 as MNHEY and CDR2 as SMNVEV (reference sequence). This CDR3 spans 15 amino acids. Here the CDR3 DNA reads TGTGCCAGCAGTTTTGGGGGGTACTACACCGGGGAGCTGTTTTTT. As protein: CASSFGGYYTGELFF.

The chain is built from TRBV11-2 and TRBJ2-3; 7 bases align to TRBD2. V lost 1 base, J lost 4 bases, and 8 bases stayed unmatched. Germline CDR1 reads SGHAT; CDR2 reads FQNNGV. This CDR3 is 16 amino acids long. CDR3 in DNA: TGTGCCAGCAGCTTAGTCCTACTAACTAGCGCAGATACGCAGTATTTT. This encodes CASSLVLLTSADTQYF.

The chain is built from TRBV7-9 and TRBJ2-1; D ambiguous. This CDR3 has 15 amino acids. Germline loops: CDR1 SEHNR, CDR2 FQNEAQ (reference sequence). V was pared by 3 bases and J by 8 bases, with 17 bases between. The DNA for the CDR3 is TGTGCCAGCAGCTTCACTCCTATCGCCGCCTATGAGCAGTTCTTC. Amino acid sequence: CASSFTPIAAYEQFF.

The chain has TRBV19 and TRBJ2-5; the match to TRBD1 covers 11 bases. The junction had 5 bases not matched to a gene; V was cut back by 9 bases and J by 2 bases. The germline CDR1 and CDR2 sequences are LNHDA and SQIVND (reference sequence). CDR3 size: 14 residues. CDR3 protein: CASRDRGIQETQYF. Here the CDR3 DNA reads TGTGCCAGCAGGGACAGGGGGATTCAAGAGACCCAGTACTTC.

The J gene is TRBJ2-7, the V gene TRBV29-1, with a weak D call TRBD1 (5 bases). Germline CDR1 SQVTM, CDR2 ANQGSEA. Trimming shortened V by 3 bases and J by 3 bases, and 15 bases separated the two germline ends. This CDR3 contains 14 residues. Here the CDR3 reads CSVESIGQGYEQYF. CDR3 bases: TGCAGCGTTGAGTCAATCGGCCAGGGCTACGAGCAGTACTTC.

V and J are TRBV7-9 and TRBJ2-5, with a possible D match to TRBD1 (6 bases). CDR3 length: 14 residues. Trimming removed 5 bases at V and 2 bases at J, with 12 bases between. The germline gives CDR1 SEHNR, CDR2 FQNEAQ (reference sequence). CDR3 protein: CASSGDRYQETQYF. In DNA form, the CDR3 reads TGTGCCAGCAGCGGTGACAGGTATCAAGAGACCCAGTACTTC.